These 14 T cell receptor beta chains originate from one sample sequenced in a study of shared clonotypes between healthy human individuals. Produced via immunoSEQ multiplex PCR; TCRdb's table is partial and in-frame only. The repertoire includes roughly 2.6 million clones, approximately 92% of them detected once, and over 0.12% sits in the top ten. The source material was naive CD4+ T cells sorted from blood. The subset: CD45RA+ positively selected. The receptor source for this set is a man between 18 and 29 years old in good health.

The chain employs TRBV15 and TRBJ1-1; D not resolved. The ends were cut back, 2 bases at V and 5 bases at J, with 12 bases in the middle. This CDR3 is 14 amino acids long. Germline CDR1 reads LNHNV; CDR2 reads YYDKDF (reference sequence). The CDR3: CATSRPDGRTEAFF. For the CDR3, the DNA is TGTGCCACCAGCAGACCCGACGGGAGGACTGAAGCTTTCTTT.

As regards this clone: Other nucleotide sequences in the sample specify the same CDR3. The DNA for the CDR3 is TGTGCCAGCAGCGTAGGGCTAGCGGTATACAATGAGCAGTTCTTC. This codes for CASSVGLAVYNEQFF. The V gene is TRBV9, the J gene TRBJ2-1; 7 bases line up with TRBD2. The CDR3 is made up of 15 amino acids. J lost 4 bases, V lost 0 bases, and 4 bases had no gene match. From germline, CDR1 is SGDLS and CDR2 YYNGEE.

The chain has TRBV6-1 and TRBJ2-7, with unresolved D. CDR3 length: 16 amino acids. The germline CDR1 and CDR2 sequences are MNHNS and SASEGT. V lost 3 bases, J lost 0 bases, and 15 bases lay in between. In DNA, the CDR3 is TGTGCCAGCAGTGATTCACAGCAGACGTACTCCTACGAGCAGTACTTC. Amino acid sequence: CASSDSQQTYSYEQYF.

The chain links TRBV5-1 to TRBJ2-1, with 12 bases matching TRBD2. Germline CDR1 SGHRS, CDR2 YFSETQ. The J segment lost 10 bases and the V segment lost 3 bases, leaving 8 bases of the junction unmatched. This CDR3 is 15 amino acids long. CDR3 bases: TGCGCCAGCAGCTGGAGGCTAGCGGGGGGGCAGGAGCAGTTCTTC. Amino acids: CASSWRLAGGQEQFF.

J is TRBJ1-4 and V is TRBV14, with D possibly matching TRBD1 (5 bases). In germline, CDR1 is SGHDN, CDR2 FVKESK. V lost 4 bases, J lost 7 bases, and 28 bases lay in between. There are 19 residues in the CDR3. CDR3 coding DNA: TGTGCCAGCAGCCTTAGGCGGGGGGAGAGCTTATCTTCGGGTGAAAAACTGTTTTTT. Translated: CASSLRRGESLSSGEKLFF. Drawing the rest from reference TRBV14 and TRBJ1-4, the complete variable domain is EAGVTQFPSHSVIEKGQTVTLRCDPISGHDNLYWYRRVMGKEIKFLLHFVKESKQDESGMPNNRFLAERTGGTYSTLKVQPAELEDSGVYFCASSLRRGESLSSGEKLFFGSGTQLSVL.

The chain links TRBV11-2 to TRBJ1-6; tentative D call: TRBD1 (6 bases). Per the germline V gene, CDR1 is SGHAT and CDR2 is FQNNGV. The CDR3 is made up of 16 amino acids. V was trimmed by 2 bases and J by 8 bases, leaving 16 bases between them. The CDR3 nucleotides are TGTGCCAGCAGCTTAACGACAGGTCCCGCCGATTCACCCCTCCACTTT. It translates to CASSLTTGPADSPLHF. Looking up the rest from reference TRBV11-2 and TRBJ1-6 gives the full variable domain: EAGVAQSPRYKIIEKRQSVAFWCNPISGHATLYWYQQILGQGPKLLIQFQNNGVVDDSQLPKDRFSAERLKGVDSTLKIQPAKLEDSAVYLCASSLTTGPADSPLHFGNGTRLTVT.

The rearrangement links TRBV29-1 to TRBJ1-1, with D tentatively TRBD1 (5 bases). V was shortened by 5 bases and J by 3 bases, with 13 bases between the two germline ends. Germline lookup yields CDR1 SQVTM and CDR2 ANQGSEA. The CDR3 spans 13 residues. The DNA of the CDR3 is TGCAGCGTTCGGCCCCAGGGCGACACTGAAGCTTTCTTT. This codes for CSVRPQGDTEAFF.

The rearrangement uses TRBV5-6 and TRBJ2-7; D remains ambiguous. In germline, CDR1 is SGHDT, CDR2 YYEEEE. V was clipped by 1 base and J by 7 bases, with 15 bases between them. The CDR3 runs 14 residues. CDR3 region: CASSLRPGVYEQYF. The DNA for the CDR3 is TGTGCCAGCAGCTTGAGGCCCGGAGTATATGAGCAGTACTTC.

V is TRBV28 and J is TRBJ2-5, with D hard to call. The DNA matches TRBJ2-7 better at its end, which makes the J call doubtful. The germline V gene encodes CDR1 MDHEN and CDR2 SYDVKM. The CDR3 is 13 amino acids. CDR3 DNA: TGTGCCAGCAGCCACGAGACACCCTACGAGCAGTACTTC. It codes for CASSHETPYEQYF.

Note on this clone: The same CDR3 also results from other DNA sequences found in this sample. The V and J genes are TRBV30 and TRBJ1-1, with D hard to call. CDR1 and CDR2 from the germline V gene are GTSNPN and SVGIG (reference sequence). The CDR3 covers 13 residues. Trimming removed 0 bases at V and 2 bases at J, with 7 bases between. The CDR3 loop reads CAWSVSANTEAFF. The CDR3 DNA is TGTGCCTGGAGTGTGTCAGCAAACACTGAAGCTTTCTTT.

The V and J genes are TRBV9 and TRBJ2-3, with 7 bases aligning to TRBD1. The junction had 14 bases not matched to a gene; V was cut back by 5 bases and J by 5 bases. Germline V gives CDR1 SGDLS, CDR2 YYNGEE. This CDR3 region has 16 residues. The CDR3 loop is CASSSRGDSAVDTQYF. Here the CDR3 DNA reads TGTGCCAGCAGTTCTAGAGGGGACAGTGCAGTAGATACGCAGTATTTT.

This clone was picked up one time. The chain is built from TRBV4-1 and TRBJ1-4, with D unclear. This CDR3 comprises 16 residues. Trimming shortened V by 4 bases and J by 4 bases, and 16 bases separated the two germline ends. Germline CDR1 reads MGHRA; CDR2 reads YSYEKL. The CDR3 loop reads CASSPQGRRINEKLFF. The DNA of the CDR3 is TGCGCCAGCAGCCCACAAGGCCGGAGGATTAATGAAAAACTGTTTTTT.

V and J are TRBV6-4 and TRBJ1-2, with D perhaps matching TRBD1 (6 bases). CDR1 is MRHNA, CDR2 SNTAGT, per germline. There are 14 residues in the CDR3. Trimming removed 6 bases at V and 10 bases at J, with 21 bases between. The CDR3 nucleotides are TGTGCCAGCAGGGCTCCCGGGACAAGTTCAACCTACACCTTC. As protein: CASRAPGTSSTYTF.

This clone was observed once. V and J are TRBV2 and TRBJ1-1; no clear D gene. The V end lost 4 bases, the J end lost 0 bases, and 9 bases lay between the germline ends. The CDR3 extends over 14 amino acids. Germline CDR1 is SNHLY and CDR2 is FYNNEI. The CDR3 DNA is TGTGCCAGCAGTGTTGGCAGTATGAACACTGAAGCTTTCTTT. It yields the protein CASSVGSMNTEAFF.